Below, 22 T cell receptor beta chains from the same sample are listed, as sequenced in a study of tumor-infiltrating lymphocytes in oesophageal squamous cell carcinoma. Each CDR3 protein is one row after TCRdb ran MiXCR on the PCR reads. The sample holds more than 10,000 distinct CDR3 sequences, roughly 57% seen once. Sequencing input: esophageal tumor tissue. The source of these receptors is a female donor with esophageal squamous cell carcinoma.

The gene calls are TRBV7-2 and TRBJ2-5; 9 nucleotides match TRBD2. The last part of the DNA fits TRBJ2-1 better; the J call may be wrong. The CDR3 consists of 17 residues. In germline, CDR1 is SGHTA, CDR2 FQGNSA. CDR3 in amino acids: CASSSPGGGGVHNEQFF. The CDR3 nucleotides read TGTGCCAGCAGCTCCCCGGGGGGCGGGGGGGTCCACAATGAGCAGTTCTTC.

The chain links TRBV7-8 to TRBJ2-1; D is unresolved. The better agreement between TRBJ2-7 and the DNA end casts doubt on the J call. Germline assignment: CDR1 SGHVS and CDR2 FQNEAQ. This CDR3 has 14 residues. CDR3 loop: CASSLVRSAYEQYF. CDR3 bases: TGTGCCAGCAGCTTAGTAAGGTCAGCCTACGAGCAGTACTTC.

This chain connects TRBV28 to TRBJ2-3; 12 positions match TRBD2. The J call may be mistaken, given a closer DNA end match to TRBJ2-1. Germline assignment: CDR1 MDHEN and CDR2 SYDVKM. The CDR3 spans 14 residues. CDR3 region: CASRTSGRINEQFF. Written as DNA, the CDR3 is TGTGCCAGCAGGACTAGCGGGAGAATCAATGAGCAGTTCTTC.

This clonotype is termed medium-sized. The CDR3 nucleotides read TGTGCCAGCAGCTTAACGACAGTGAGCTCTGGGGCCAACGTCCTGACTTTC. This encodes CASSLTTVSSGANVLTF. J is TRBJ2-6 and V is TRBV11-2; TRBD1 might be the D (5 bases). This CDR3 spans 17 amino acids. The V gene's germline CDR1 is SGHAT and CDR2 FQNNGV. Trimming took off 2 bases at V and 0 bases at J, with 11 bases between the two ends.

V gene TRBV7-9 combines with J gene TRBJ2-5, with 8 nucleotides matching TRBD2. The last part of the DNA fits TRBJ2-7 better; the J call may be wrong. The CDR3 has 15 amino acids. From germline, CDR1 is SEHNR and CDR2 FQNEAQ (reference sequence). CDR3 amino acids: CASSLGSGAYYEQYF. CDR3 sequence (DNA): TGTGCCAGCAGCTTAGGTAGCGGGGCCTACTACGAGCAGTACTTC.

This chain links TRBV7-6 with TRBJ2-3; 7 nucleotides line up with TRBD2. CDR3 length equals 13 residues. Trimming took 5 bases from V and 4 from J; bases not matched to a gene: 3. Per the germline V gene, CDR1 is SGHVS and CDR2 is FNYEAQ. The CDR3 DNA reads as TGTGCCAGCAGCCCGGGGGGTCCAGATACGCAGTATTTT. Its translation is CASSPGGPDTQYF.

Details on this clonotype: Likely a read error: the CDR3 ends without its conserved phenylalanine or tryptophan. The chain recombines TRBV12-3 or TRBV12-4 with TRBJ2-7, with TRBD2 as a possible D gene (6 bases). Matching the DNA end better, TRBJ2-5 makes the J call doubtful. This CDR3 comprises 13 residues. The CDR3 loop reads CASNGGVLETQYL. CDR3 sequence (DNA): TGTGCCAGCAACGGAGGGGTCTTAGAGACCCAGTACCTC.

The chain carries TRBV27 and TRBJ2-7; TRBD1 is a possible D gene (6 bases). Trimming took 8 bases from V and 0 from J, leaving 14 bases between them. Looked up from germline, CDR1 is MNHEY and CDR2 is SMNVEV (reference sequence). This CDR3 comprises 14 residues. The DNA of the CDR3 is TGTGCCAGCCGTTCAGGGGTTATCTCCTACGAGCAGTACTTC. It is translated as CASRSGVISYEQYF.

V is TRBV6-1 and J is TRBJ2-7, with 9 nucleotides matching TRBD1. Matching the DNA end better, TRBJ2-5 makes the J call doubtful. Per the germline V gene, CDR1 is MNHNS and CDR2 is SASEGT. This CDR3 has 13 amino acids. This chain's CDR3 is CASRRDREETQYF. DNA for the CDR3: TGTGCCAGCAGACGGGACAGGGAAGAGACCCAGTACTTC.

V gene TRBV7-8 combines with J gene TRBJ2-2, with D possibly matching TRBD2 (7 bases). Trimming shortened V by 0 bases and J by 4 bases, and 12 bases separated the two germline ends. This CDR3 is 16 amino acids long. Germline values: CDR1 SGHVS, CDR2 FQNEAQ. The CDR3 loop is CASSLAGGPLTGELFF. The CDR3 DNA reads TGTGCCAGCAGCTTAGCGGGGGGGCCTCTCACCGGGGAGCTGTTTTTT.

This rearrangement joins TRBV6-1 to TRBJ2-1, with 8 bases matching TRBD1. The ends lost 7 bases at V and 1 base at J; junction bases unmatched: 3. The CDR3 runs 14 residues. Germline lookup yields CDR1 MNHNS and CDR2 SASEGT. The CDR3 bases are TGTGCCAGCACCACAGGGGGATCCTACAATGAGCAGTTCTTC. Its protein is CASTTGGSYNEQFF.

This clonotype has a handful of counts. This chain connects TRBV7-3 to TRBJ2-7; D is uncertain. The J call is doubtful: the DNA matches TRBJ2-1 better. This CDR3 has 13 residues. Germline V gene lookup returns CDR1 SGHTA and CDR2 FQGTGA. CDR3 in amino acids: CASSPDSYNEQFF. The CDR3 bases are TGTGCCAGCAGCCCGGACTCCTACAATGAGCAGTTCTTC.

The chain links TRBV7-3 to TRBJ2-1, with a weak D call TRBD1 (6 bases). With 5 bases removed from V and 6 bases from J, the gap between germline ends came to 20 bases. This CDR3 comprises 16 residues. CDR1 is SGHTA and CDR2 is FQGTGA in the germline V gene. The CDR3, as DNA: TGTGCCAGCAGCATCACCCGGGACACTAGAGCCAATGAGCAGTTCTTC. This sequence encodes CASSITRDTRANEQFF.

This clonotype has a count of ten or more. CDR3 in DNA: TGTGCCAGCAGTTTACGACTAGCGGTGAACACCGGGGAGCTGTTTTTT. This encodes CASSLRLAVNTGELFF. The chain carries TRBV12-3 or TRBV12-4 and TRBJ2-2; 9 bases line up with TRBD2. This CDR3 is 16 amino acids long. V was pared by 2 bases and J by 1 base, with 2 bases of the junction left unmatched.

The rearrangement joins TRBV28 to TRBJ2-5; no definite D call. The DNA end favors TRBJ1-2, so the J call may be wrong. The CDR3 is 14 residues long. Germline CDR1 MDHEN, CDR2 SYDVKM. The CDR3 DNA follows: TGTGCCAGCAGTTTCGCAGACGTAAACTATGGCTACACCTTC. It codes for CASSFADVNYGYTF.

In this sample, this clonotype turned up a few times. This rearrangement joins TRBV7-2 to TRBJ2-3; no firm D call. The CDR3 sequence is 13 residues long. CDR1 SGHTA and CDR2 FQGNSA come from the germline V gene. V was clipped by 1 base and J by 4 bases, with 6 bases between them. The CDR3 region has the DNA TGTGCCAGCAGCTTAGTTCCCCCAGATACGCAGTATTTT. Amino acids: CASSLVPPDTQYF.

This clonotype occurred many times. It may be a read error: a sequence one base away is much more abundant. This chain joins TRBV5-6 and TRBJ2-5; TRBD1 matches 7 bases. CDR3 length: 15 amino acids. CDR1 SGHDT and CDR2 YYEEEE come from the germline V gene. J was trimmed by 11 bases and V by 4 bases; bases with no gene match: 17. CDR3 bases: TGTGCCAGCAGCCACCGGGACAGTTCTTACAATGAGCAGTACTTC. This translates into CASSHRDSSYNEQYF.

This clonotype was recorded a few times. The CDR3 nucleotides read TGTGCCAGCAGCCTCCAGACTAGCGGGGGCGAGACCCAGTACTTC. Amino acid sequence: CASSLQTSGGETQYF. The chain combines TRBV7-2 with TRBJ2-5, with 12 bases matching TRBD2. The length of the CDR3 is 15 residues. V lost 5 bases, J lost 5 bases, and 6 bases stayed unmatched. Looked up from germline, CDR1 is SGHTA and CDR2 is FQGNSA.

V usage is TRBV24-1 and J usage is TRBJ2-3; tentative D call: TRBD1 (6 bases). The J call may be faulty, since TRBJ2-5 better matches the DNA end. Germline V gives CDR1 KGHDR, CDR2 SFDVKD. The CDR3 has 16 amino acids. Written as DNA, the CDR3 is TGTGCCACCAGTGACGCCAGGGGTGCGTTCGGTGGGACCCAGTACTTC. Its translation is CATSDARGAFGGTQYF.

The sample holds a few counts of this clonotype. The chain employs TRBV6-1 and TRBJ2-3, with 9 positions matching TRBD1. V lost 2 bases, J lost 2 bases, and 2 bases stayed unmatched. The CDR3 sequence is 15 residues long. Germline V gene sequence: CDR1 MNHNS, CDR2 SASEGT. The CDR3 sequence: CASSERQGVTDTQYF. The CDR3, as DNA: TGTGCCAGCAGTGAAAGACAGGGGGTCACAGATACGCAGTATTTT.

The chain combines TRBV7-3 with TRBJ2-1; 7 bases map to TRBD1. The CDR3 is 16 amino acids. Germline CDR1 and CDR2: SGHTA and FQGTGA. With 5 bases clipped from V and 0 bases from J, the junction kept 7 bases outside the gene matches. The CDR3 DNA reads TGTGCCAGCAGCACCACGACAGGGCGCTCCTACAATGAGCAGTTCTTC. Its protein is CASSTTTGRSYNEQFF.

This clonotype is medium-sized by share. V usage is TRBV2 and J usage is TRBJ2-1; tentatively, D is TRBD2 (5 bases). The CDR3 contains 16 residues. V was clipped by 2 bases and J by 0 bases, with 11 bases between them. Germline V gene lookup returns CDR1 SNHLY and CDR2 FYNNEI. The chain's CDR3 is CASSEIGVSSYNEQFF. DNA for the CDR3: TGTGCCAGCAGTGAAATCGGGGTGAGCTCCTACAATGAGCAGTTCTTC.